Below are 22 T cell receptor beta chains sequenced from a single sample in a study of CD8+CD57+ T cells in acquired aplastic anemia. Whoever was chosen for sequencing had shown CD8+CD57+ cell expansion by flow cytometry. Using genomic DNA as the template, TCR beta VDJ and CDR3 profiling was carried out. From the reads, TCRdb called clonotypes with MiXCR, one entry per CDR3 protein. The profile shows around 130,000 distinct CDR3 sequences, under 65% of them singletons. The sequenced sample consisted of sorted CD4+, CD8+, or CD8+CD57+ T cells (not recorded which) from PBMCs. The receptors were sampled from a human donor with aplastic anemia.

This clonotype was counted only a few times. Given a much more abundant clone one base away, this may be a read error. V usage is TRBV7-6 and J usage is TRBJ2-7; 8 bases match TRBD1. Germline assignment: CDR1 SGHVS and CDR2 FNYEAQ. This CDR3 is 14 amino acids long. V was clipped by 7 bases and J by 3 bases; unmatched bases: 8. The CDR3 DNA sequence: TGTGCCAGCAACCCCACGGGACAGGTCTACGAGCAGTACTTC. Translation gives CASNPTGQVYEQYF. The entire variable domain, with the rest obtained from reference TRBV7-6 and TRBJ2-7, is as follows: GAGVSQSPRYKVTKRGQDVALRCDPISGHVSLYWYRQALGQGPEFLTYFNYEAQQDKSGLPNDRFSAERPEGSISTLTIQRTEQRDSAMYRCASNPTGQVYEQYFGPGTRLTVT.

In its sample, this clonotype was seen once. This sequence joins TRBV2 and TRBJ1-6, with 8 bases fitting TRBD1. Germline CDR1 reads SNHLY; CDR2 reads FYNNEI. The J segment lost 2 bases and the V segment lost 6 bases, leaving 3 bases of the junction unmatched. The CDR3 is made up of 15 amino acids. The chain's CDR3 is CASRGTGPYNSPLHF. The CDR3 coding sequence is TGTGCCAGCAGGGGGACAGGACCCTATAATTCACCCCTCCACTTT.

The rearrangement joins TRBV7-9 to TRBJ2-5; the match to TRBD1 covers 8 bases. CDR3 length equals 13 residues. J lost 4 bases, V lost 6 bases, and 4 bases had no gene match. The V gene's germline CDR1 is SEHNR and CDR2 FQNEAQ (reference sequence). Here the CDR3 reads CASRRGQGETQYF. DNA of the CDR3: TGTGCCAGCAGACGCGGACAGGGAGAGACCCAGTACTTC. Full variable domain (missing parts from reference TRBV7-9 and TRBJ2-5): DTGVSQNPRHKITKRGQNVTFRCDPISEHNRLYWYRQTLGQGPEFLTYFQNEAQLEKSRLLSDRFSAERPKGSFSTLEIQRTEQGDSAMYLCASRRGQGETQYFGPGTRLLVL.

This clonotype appeared once. This chain uses TRBV29-1 with TRBJ2-3, with TRBD2 matching 10 bases. The CDR3 totals 15 residues. Trimming took 6 bases from V and 1 from J; bases not matched to a gene: 7. The germline gives CDR1 SQVTM, CDR2 ANQGSEA. The chain's CDR3 is CSVRESGRGTDTQYF. CDR3 coding DNA: TGCAGCGTCCGAGAAAGCGGGAGGGGCACAGATACGCAGTATTTT.

In regard to this clonotype: A much larger clone is a single base away; this may be a read error. The rearrangement joins TRBV11-1 to TRBJ2-1; D possibly corresponds to TRBD2 (5 bases). Germline V gene data show CDR1 as SGHAT and CDR2 as FQDESV (reference sequence). The CDR3 has 16 amino acids. V was clipped by 2 bases and J by 5 bases, with 16 bases between them. The DNA of the CDR3 is TGTGCCAGCAGCTTATTAACCGAGGGCGTCGACAATGAGCAGTTCTTC. This encodes CASSLLTEGVDNEQFF.

This clonotype was observed a few times. The rearrangement uses TRBV29-1 and TRBJ1-2; D is uncertain. CDR1 is SQVTM and CDR2 is ANQGSEA in the germline V gene. This CDR3 comprises 11 residues. With 4 bases removed from V and 8 bases from J, the gap between germline ends came to 11 bases. The CDR3 sequence is CSVGTAGGYTF. As DNA, the CDR3 is TGCAGCGTTGGGACCGCCGGCGGCTACACCTTC. The variable domain in full, completed from reference TRBV29-1 and TRBJ1-2, reads SAVISQKPSRDICQRGTSLTIQCQVDSQVTMMFWYRQQPGQSLTLIATANQGSEATYESGFVIDKFPISRPNLTFSTLTVSNMSPEDSSIYLCSVGTAGGYTFGSGTRLTVV.

The chain links TRBV2 to TRBJ1-1; no firm D call. Germline lookup yields CDR1 SNHLY and CDR2 FYNNEI. This CDR3 comprises 14 residues. The V end was cut by 6 bases, the J end by 1 base, with 12 bases between. DNA for the CDR3: TGTGCCAGCAGGGAAAAGCATGGGAACACTGAAGCTTTCTTT. Translated: CASREKHGNTEAFF.

This rearrangement joins TRBV19 to TRBJ1-6; D possibly corresponds to TRBD1 (6 bases). The germline CDR1 and CDR2 sequences are LNHDA and SQIVND (reference sequence). Trimming removed 9 bases at V and 11 bases at J, with 23 bases between. The CDR3 sequence is 15 residues long. CDR3 loop: CASRVEAGANPPLHF. The CDR3 coding sequence is TGTGCCAGCAGGGTAGAGGCAGGGGCCAATCCACCCCTCCACTTT.

The chain carries TRBV2 and TRBJ2-3; possibly TRBD2 for D (6 bases). V was clipped by 9 bases and J by 0 bases, with 19 bases between them. The CDR3 covers 16 residues. The germline V gene has CDR1 SNHLY and CDR2 FYNNEI. CDR3 sequence (DNA): TGTGCCAGTCACGGCGGGGACGGAGTAAGCACAGATACGCAGTATTTT. It encodes CASHGGDGVSTDTQYF.

V and J are TRBV7-2 and TRBJ1-1, with 8 bases that match TRBD1. Looked up from germline, CDR1 is SGHTA and CDR2 is FQGNSA. The CDR3 is 14 residues long. V was pared by 5 bases and J by 4 bases, with 6 bases of the junction left unmatched. Written as DNA, the CDR3 is TGTGCCAGCAGCCCGGGTGACAGGGGCACTGAAGCTTTCTTT. It translates to CASSPGDRGTEAFF.

The gene calls are TRBV29-1 and TRBJ2-3; the D gene is possibly TRBD1 (6 bases). The CDR3 spans 14 residues. CDR1 and CDR2 (germline): SQVTM, ANQGSEA. V gave up 6 bases and J gave up 0 bases, with 13 bases separating them. As DNA, the CDR3 is TGCAGCGTCGGGACACCTCCGAGCACAGATACGCAGTATTTT. Translated: CSVGTPPSTDTQYF.

The gene calls are TRBV29-1 and TRBJ2-7; D is unclear. CDR1 is SQVTM and CDR2 is ANQGSEA in the germline V gene. V shed 1 base and J shed 6 bases, with 10 bases lying between them. There are 12 residues in the CDR3. As DNA, the CDR3 is TGCAGCGTTGAAGGGGCCTGGGGCGAGCAGTACTTC. Translated: CSVEGAWGEQYF.

The sample holds many counts of this clonotype. The DNA of the CDR3 is TGTGCCAGCAGCTTTCAAGGCTGGGAGACCCAGTACTTC. Translating gives CASSFQGWETQYF. The V call is TRBV7-6, the J call TRBJ2-5, with D unresolved. Looked up from germline, CDR1 is SGHVS and CDR2 is FNYEAQ. V was cut by 3 bases and J by 5 bases, with 10 bases left in between. The CDR3 extends over 13 amino acids.

The rearrangement joins TRBV15 to TRBJ1-4, with 8 bases identical to TRBD1. V was clipped by 2 bases and J by 8 bases; unmatched bases: 7. CDR3 size: 15 residues. Germline V gene lookup returns CDR1 LNHNV and CDR2 YYDKDF (reference sequence). The CDR3 protein is CATSRQGARGEKLFF. CDR3 nucleotide sequence: TGTGCCACCAGCAGACAGGGGGCGCGAGGGGAAAAACTGTTTTTT.

The chain is built from TRBV2 and TRBJ1-1; a weak D match, TRBD1 (5 bases). The CDR3 extends over 13 amino acids. The ends were cut back, 4 bases at V and 1 base at J, with 7 bases in the middle. CDR1 is SNHLY, CDR2 FYNNEI, per germline. CDR3 nucleotide sequence: TGTGCCAGCAGTGGGGGCCCGAACACTGAAGCTTTCTTT. Its translation: CASSGGPNTEAFF. Full variable domain (remainder filled in from reference TRBV2 and TRBJ1-1): EPEVTQTPSHQVTQMGQEVILRCVPISNHLYFYWYRQILGQKVEFLVSFYNNEISEKSEIFDDQFSVERPDGSNFTLKIRSTKLEDSAMYFCASSGGPNTEAFFGQGTRLTVV.

J is TRBJ2-2 and V is TRBV24-1; D not resolved. V lost 5 bases to trimming and J lost 7 bases, with 10 bases between them. Germline CDR1 and CDR2: KGHDR and SFDVKD. The CDR3 runs 13 residues. As DNA, the CDR3 is TGTGCCACCAGTGCCCGAAGTGGCGGGGAGCTGTTTTTT. Translation gives CATSARSGGELFF.

This chain uses TRBV12-3 or TRBV12-4 with TRBJ1-2; D perhaps matches TRBD1 (6 bases). This CDR3 contains 13 residues. The V gene lost 5 bases and the J gene lost 8 bases, with 15 bases spanning the gap. The chain's CDR3 is CASSRSRGEGYTF. CDR3 coding DNA: TGTGCCAGCAGTCGATCAAGGGGGGAGGGCTACACCTTC.

About this clonotype itself: A read error may explain this, as a much larger clone is one base away. The chain has TRBV18 and TRBJ1-6; no clear D. Trimming stripped 2 bases from V and 3 bases from J, with 11 bases between. The CDR3 extends over 16 amino acids. Looked up from germline, CDR1 is KGHSH and CDR2 is LQKENI. The CDR3 DNA is TGTGCCAGCTCACCAATGAGCGCTTTCTATAATTCACCCCTCCACTTT. Encoded protein: CASSPMSAFYNSPLHF.

V and J are TRBV24-1 and TRBJ2-2; 12 positions match TRBD2. J lost 6 bases, V lost 7 bases, and 8 bases had no gene match. Germline values: CDR1 KGHDR, CDR2 SFDVKD. The length of the CDR3 is 16 residues. CDR3 protein: CATSTRTSGVSGELFF. Here the CDR3 DNA reads TGTGCCACCAGCACCCGGACTAGCGGGGTGTCCGGGGAGCTGTTTTTT.

The chain combines TRBV5-1 with TRBJ2-7; TRBD2 aligns across 7 bases. CDR1 SGHRS and CDR2 YFSETQ come from the germline V gene. The trim removed 0 bases at V and 2 bases at J, leaving 20 bases unmatched. CDR3 length: 20 residues. The CDR3 sequence: CASSLVRYRPLAGPTYEQYF. Here the CDR3 DNA reads TGCGCCAGCAGCTTGGTCCGGTACAGACCCTTAGCGGGCCCCACCTACGAGCAGTACTTC.

A few counts support this clonotype. This sequence joins TRBV19 and TRBJ2-7; a weak D match, TRBD2 (5 bases). Germline lookup yields CDR1 LNHDA and CDR2 SQIVND (reference sequence). V lost 8 bases and J 3 bases, leaving 17 bases between the germline ends. The CDR3 spans 14 residues. CDR3 sequence reads: CASPRRDRHYEQYF. The CDR3 region has the DNA TGTGCCAGTCCCCGTCGGGATCGACACTACGAGCAGTACTTC.

This clonotype was observed a few times. The chain combines TRBV27 with TRBJ2-7, with 11 bases matching TRBD2. J was trimmed by 2 bases and V by 1 base; bases with no gene match: 1. This CDR3 is built from 15 residues. CDR1 and CDR2 from the germline V gene are MNHEY and SMNVEV (reference sequence). CDR3 nucleotides: TGTGCCAGCAGTTTATTAGCGGGAGGGCCCTACGAGCAGTACTTC. Translated, it gives CASSLLAGGPYEQYF.